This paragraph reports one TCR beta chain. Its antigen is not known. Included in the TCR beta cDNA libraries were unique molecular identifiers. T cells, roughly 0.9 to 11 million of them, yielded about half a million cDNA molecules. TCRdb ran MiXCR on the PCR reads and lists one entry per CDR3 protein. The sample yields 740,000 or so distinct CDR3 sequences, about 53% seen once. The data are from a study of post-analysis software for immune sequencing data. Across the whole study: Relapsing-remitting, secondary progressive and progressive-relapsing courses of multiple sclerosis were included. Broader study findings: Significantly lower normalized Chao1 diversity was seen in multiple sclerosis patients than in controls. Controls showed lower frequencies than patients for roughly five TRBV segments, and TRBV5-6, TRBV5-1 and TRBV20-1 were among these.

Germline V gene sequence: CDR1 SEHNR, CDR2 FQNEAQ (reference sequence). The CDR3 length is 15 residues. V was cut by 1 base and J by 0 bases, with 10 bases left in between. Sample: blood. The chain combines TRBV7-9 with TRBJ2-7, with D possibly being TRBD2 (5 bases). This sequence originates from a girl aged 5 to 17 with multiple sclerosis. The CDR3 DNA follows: TGTGCCAGCAGCTTAGACGGAGGCGGCTCCTACGAGCAGTACTTC. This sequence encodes CASSLDGGGSYEQYF.